These 5 T cell receptor beta chains came from one sample sequenced in a study of OX40 agonist ivuxolimab in advanced cancers. Produced via immunoSEQ multiplex PCR; TCRdb's table is partial and in-frame only. Of more than 30,000 clones listed, 75% to 90% are singletons. Sample: CD4+ or CD8+ T cells sorted from blood, taken in a trial of the OX40 agonist ivuxolimab. Receptor source: an adult with an advanced solid tumor such as melanoma, head and neck, liver or kidney cancer.

This chain links TRBV7-9 with TRBJ1-1, with a possible D match to TRBD1 (6 bases). Germline V CDR1 and CDR2: SEHNR, FQNEAQ (reference sequence). V was clipped by 0 bases and J by 10 bases, with 15 bases between them. This CDR3 has 14 residues. In DNA, the CDR3 is TGTGCCAGCAGCTTAGCGGGGGCAGGGAGTACAGCTTTCTTT. It encodes CASSLAGAGSTAFF.

This clone has only one observation. The chain combines TRBV29-1 with TRBJ2-1, with D unclear. CDR3 length: 13 residues. V shed 2 bases and J shed 6 bases, with 11 bases lying between them. Germline values: CDR1 SQVTM, CDR2 ANQGSEA. The CDR3, as DNA: TGCAGCGTTGAACATGGCAGAGTCAATGAGCAGTTCTTC. It specifies CSVEHGRVNEQFF.

The chain carries TRBV6-5 and TRBJ2-1; 9 bases map to TRBD1. The CDR3 has 14 amino acids. After removal of 6 bases from V and 6 bases from J, the junction contained 6 bases not matched to a gene. The V gene's germline CDR1 is MNHEY and CDR2 SVGAGI. CDR3 DNA: TGTGCCAGCAGCCCTGGGACAGGGAGCAATGAGCAGTTCTTC. Its translation is CASSPGTGSNEQFF.

The rearrangement links TRBV5-1 to TRBJ2-3; 7 bases are shared with TRBD1. The V gene's germline CDR1 is SGHRS and CDR2 YFSETQ. V was pared by 2 bases and J by 2 bases, with 5 bases of the junction left unmatched. The CDR3 loop spans 15 amino acids. CDR3 region: CASSLEGAHTDTQYF. The CDR3 DNA reads TGCGCCAGCAGCTTAGAGGGGGCTCACACAGATACGCAGTATTTT. The variable domain in full, completed from reference TRBV5-1 and TRBJ2-3, reads KAGVTQTPRYLIKTRGQQVTLSCSPISGHRSVSWYQQTPGQGLQFLFEYFSETQRNKGNFPGRFSGRQFSNSRSEMNVSTLELGDSALYLCASSLEGAHTDTQYFGPGTRLTVL.

The V call is TRBV9, the J call TRBJ2-1, with 7 positions matching TRBD1. CDR1 and CDR2 (germline): SGDLS, YYNGEE. V dropped 0 bases and J dropped 4; count of bases not matched to a gene: 7. This CDR3 region has 16 residues. This CDR3 is CASSVATGTDYNEQFF. For the CDR3, the DNA is TGTGCCAGCAGCGTAGCTACAGGGACAGATTACAATGAGCAGTTCTTC.